Described below is a single TCR beta chain sequence and its context. Antigen: not known. The data belong to a study of beta chain features in type 1 diabetes. The wider study: Healthy donors, compared against patients, showed similar age, gender and cell yields.

Every isolated RNA sample was fully reverse transcribed, so sequencing captured expressed TCRB transcripts. TCRdb keeps only in-frame clones here, not all; method: immunoSEQ multiplex PCR. In the table there are 300,000 to 450,000 clones, over 8.5% of which are singletons. CD45RO/CCR7/CD25/CD127/CD95/CD27 staining was used to isolate CD4+ naive, central memory, regulatory and stem cell-like memory cells by sorting. This CDR3 has 12 amino acids. Germline-derived CDR1 and CDR2 are MNHEY and SVGAGI. Broader study findings: Within each of all four CD4+ subsets, Type 1 diabetes patients had TCRB CDR3s that were moderately but significantly shorter.

J is TRBJ2-5 and V is TRBV6-5; D is undetermined. The assigned J gene may be wrong: the sequence end matches TRBJ2-7 better. Sequencing was done on a sample of central memory CD4+ T cells from blood. The sequence was obtained from a man under 40 with type 1 diabetes. Written as DNA, the CDR3 is TGTGCCAGCACCTCTCCGCCGGCCGAGCAGTACTTC. This gives the protein CASTSPPAEQYF.